These T cell receptor beta chains were read from a single sample in a study of PD-1 blockade in classical Hodgkin lymphoma. The repertoire was sequenced with immunoSEQ multiplex PCR; TCRdb's copy has only in-frame clones and lacks some. This sample has approximately 25,000 clones; approximately 72% occur once, and the top ten carry approximately 3.5%. This specimen was peripheral blood mononuclear cells (PBMCs), taken before the fourth cycle of nivolumab. These receptors all come from a human donor with classical Hodgkin lymphoma. Each CDR3 is given without its conserved first and last residue. Each record gives: CDR3 protein, D gene, V gene, CDR3 length, clone size. D genes are given only for firm matches. Some rows have no size entry. The others give once, few or many, or a class for an expanded clone.

ASSKDRGSVNEQF	TRBD1	TRBV7-2	13	NA
ACDFRGQDEQY	TRBD1	TRBV30	11	NA
ASSISGTGSTEAF	TRBD1	TRBV19	13	NA
ASSYPTGFYGYT	TRBD1	TRBV7-9	12	NA
ASSTGVGGSYGYT	NA	TRBV7-8	13	medium-sized
ASSRDLLYNEQF	NA	TRBV7-9	12	NA
ASSTRQGGGNTIY	TRBD1	TRBV7-8	13	NA
ASSLELLAVEGYNEQF	TRBD2	TRBV7-2	16	few
ASSFKTAGELF	NA	TRBV18	11	few
ASTARAGSSYNEQF	NA	TRBV5-1	14	few
ASSGGTTVRYEQY	NA	TRBV5-1	13	NA
ASSYDLSNSGNTIY	NA	TRBV6-6	14	once
AAGGATGELF	TRBD2	TRBV27	10	medium-sized
ASSLGPGTGYEQY	NA	TRBV13	13	few
ASSPVGTDFNEQF	TRBD1	TRBV19	13	NA
ASSSPSALENSPLH	NA	TRBV13	14	once
ASSSRWGRETQY	NA	TRBV7-2	12	NA
ASSSLYSNTEAF	NA	TRBV11-2	12	NA
ASSLSGLLSYNEQF	NA	TRBV5-1	14	NA
ASSLGAGVQETQY	TRBD2	TRBV7-9	13	NA
ASSNPRRQPPNSGANVLT	NA	TRBV21-1	18	NA
ASSSWAGVREQY	NA	TRBV27	12	NA
ASSMTGNTEAF	NA	TRBV19	11	NA
ASSTRTGGLYEQY	TRBD1	TRBV7-9	13	few
ASSGTEEGTIY	NA	TRBV2	11	NA
ATSVGAGGSRNEQF	TRBD2	TRBV9	14	NA
ASSPETGSYEQY	TRBD1	TRBV18	12	NA
ASSPPGTGTYNEQF	TRBD1	TRBV7-2	14	once
ASRRGLSNQPQH	TRBD1	TRBV2	12	medium-sized
ASSLGTGTLFQY	NA	TRBV5-8	12	NA
ASRPATSGKYNEQF	TRBD2	TRBV5-1	14	NA
ASSQLANEKLF	NA	TRBV4-1	11	NA
AWNRGSNYGYT	TRBD1	TRBV30	11	medium-sized
ASSLEVGELF	NA	TRBV7-9	10	NA
AISERLAGRTDTQY	TRBD2	TRBV10-3	14	few
ASTMGRFRMNTEAF	NA	TRBV28	14	NA
ASSLRGEISYEQY	NA	TRBV5-1	13	NA
ASRVGGEDTQY	NA	TRBV5-1	11	NA
ASSLVAGQGNEQF	NA	TRBV7-2	13	NA
ASSFTSGREQY	TRBD2	TRBV5-5	11	NA